This T cell receptor beta chain originates from a study of post-analysis software for immune sequencing data. This clonotype was seen only a few times. As yet, its antigen is unknown. Broader study findings: With TRBV5-6, TRBV5-1 and TRBV20-1 included, about five TRBV segments were more frequent in patients than in controls. For normalized Chao1 diversity, multiple sclerosis patients scored significantly lower than controls did. Same-batch samples co-clustered strongly by F measure.

Built from TCR beta cDNA, the libraries had unique molecular identifiers in them. cDNA molecules numbering roughly 0.5 million came from around 1 to 10 million T cells. MiXCR was run by TCRdb on the PCR reads, yielding one entry per CDR3 protein. The repertoire has more than 350,000 distinct CDR3 sequences, more than 30% of them found once; the top ten carry approximately 7.7%. This CDR3 is built from 16 residues. Looked up from germline, CDR1 is SGHVS and CDR2 is FQNEAQ. Losses at the gene ends were 0 bases for V and 2 bases for J; bases not matched to a gene: 2. The sample was blood. This chain links TRBV7-8 with TRBJ2-2, with TRBD2 matching over 8 bases. This clonotype was obtained from a girl aged 2 to 10 with multiple sclerosis. CDR3 nucleotide sequence: TGTGCCAGCAGCTTAGCTAGCGGGGAAAACACCGGGGAGCTGTTTTTT. Amino acid sequence: CASSLASGENTGELFF.